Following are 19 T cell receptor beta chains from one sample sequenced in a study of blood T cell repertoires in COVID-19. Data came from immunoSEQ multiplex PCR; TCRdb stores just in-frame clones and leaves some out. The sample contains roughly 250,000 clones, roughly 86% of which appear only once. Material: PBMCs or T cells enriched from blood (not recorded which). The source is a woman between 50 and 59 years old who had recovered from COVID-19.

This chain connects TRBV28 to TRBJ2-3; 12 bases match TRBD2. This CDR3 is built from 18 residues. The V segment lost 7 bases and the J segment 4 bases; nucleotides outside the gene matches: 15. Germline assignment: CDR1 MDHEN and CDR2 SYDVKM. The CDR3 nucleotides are TGTGCCAGCATCCTAGGGCGGCTAGCGGGAGGGCCTTCAGATACGCAGTATTTT. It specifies CASILGRLAGGPSDTQYF.

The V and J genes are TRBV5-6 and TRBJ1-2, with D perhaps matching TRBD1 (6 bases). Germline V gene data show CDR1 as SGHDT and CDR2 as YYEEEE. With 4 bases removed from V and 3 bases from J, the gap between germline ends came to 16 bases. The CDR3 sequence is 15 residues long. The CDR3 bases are TGTGCCAGCAGCCGGGCAGGCAGGGGCGACTATGGCTACACCTTC. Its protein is CASSRAGRGDYGYTF.

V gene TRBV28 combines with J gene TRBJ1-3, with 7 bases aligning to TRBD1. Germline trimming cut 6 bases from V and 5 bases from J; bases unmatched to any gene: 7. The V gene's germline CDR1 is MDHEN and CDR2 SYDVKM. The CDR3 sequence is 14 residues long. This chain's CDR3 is CASRAMGQRNTIYF. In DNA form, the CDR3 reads TGTGCCAGCAGAGCCATGGGACAGAGAAACACCATATATTTT. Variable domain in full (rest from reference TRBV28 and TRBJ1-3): DVKVTQSSRYLVKRTGEKVFLECVQDMDHENMFWYRQDPGLGLRLIYFSYDVKMKEKGDIPEGYSVSREKKERFSLILESASTNQTSMYLCASRAMGQRNTIYFGEGSWLTVV.

The DNA for the CDR3 is TGTGCCAGCAGTTACCAGGGGGCGATTGAAGAGACCCAGTACTTC. As protein: CASSYQGAIEETQYF. The chain couples TRBV2 to TRBJ2-5; 8 bases agree with TRBD1. The CDR3 is 15 amino acids. CDR1 SNHLY and CDR2 FYNNEI come from the germline V gene. With 5 bases clipped from V and 3 bases from J, the junction kept 8 bases outside the gene matches.

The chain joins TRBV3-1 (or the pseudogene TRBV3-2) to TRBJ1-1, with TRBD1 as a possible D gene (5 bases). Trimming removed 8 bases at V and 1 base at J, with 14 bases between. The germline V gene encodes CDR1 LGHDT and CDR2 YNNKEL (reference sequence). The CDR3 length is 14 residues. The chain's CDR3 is CASGAGLRNTEAFF. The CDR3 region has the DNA TGTGCCAGCGGGGCGGGGTTGAGGAACACTGAAGCTTTCTTT.

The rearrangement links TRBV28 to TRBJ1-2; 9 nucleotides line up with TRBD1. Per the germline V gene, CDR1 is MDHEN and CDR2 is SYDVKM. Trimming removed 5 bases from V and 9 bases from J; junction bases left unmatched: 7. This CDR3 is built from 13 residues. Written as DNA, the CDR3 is TGTGCCAGCAGTCCCACAGGGGGCCGAAGCTACACCTTC. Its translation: CASSPTGGRSYTF.

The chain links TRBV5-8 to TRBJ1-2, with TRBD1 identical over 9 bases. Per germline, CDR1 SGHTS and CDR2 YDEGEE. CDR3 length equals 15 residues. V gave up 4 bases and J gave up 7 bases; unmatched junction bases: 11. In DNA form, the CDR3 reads TGTGCCAGCAGCCGCGGCTTTGGGACAGGGACTGGCTACACCTTC. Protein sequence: CASSRGFGTGTGYTF.

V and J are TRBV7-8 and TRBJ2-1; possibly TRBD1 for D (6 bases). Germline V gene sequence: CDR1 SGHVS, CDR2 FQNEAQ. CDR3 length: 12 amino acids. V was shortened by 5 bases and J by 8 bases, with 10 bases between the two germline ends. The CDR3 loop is CASSPNRDEQFF. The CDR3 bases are TGTGCCAGCAGCCCAAACAGGGATGAGCAGTTCTTC.

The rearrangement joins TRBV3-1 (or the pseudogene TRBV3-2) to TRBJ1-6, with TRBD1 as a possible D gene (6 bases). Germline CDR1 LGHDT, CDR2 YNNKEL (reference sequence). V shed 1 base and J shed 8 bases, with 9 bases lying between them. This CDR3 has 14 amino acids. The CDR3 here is CASSQVAGDSPLHF. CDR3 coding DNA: TGTGCCAGCAGCCAAGTCGCAGGGGATTCACCCCTCCACTTT.

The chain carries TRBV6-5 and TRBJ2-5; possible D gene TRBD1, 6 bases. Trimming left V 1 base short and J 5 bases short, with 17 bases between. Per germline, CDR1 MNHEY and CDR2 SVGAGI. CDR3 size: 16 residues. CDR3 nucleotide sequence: TGTGCCAGCAGTTACTGGGGTGGGGGCAGGGACGAGACCCAGTACTTC. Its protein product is CASSYWGGGRDETQYF.

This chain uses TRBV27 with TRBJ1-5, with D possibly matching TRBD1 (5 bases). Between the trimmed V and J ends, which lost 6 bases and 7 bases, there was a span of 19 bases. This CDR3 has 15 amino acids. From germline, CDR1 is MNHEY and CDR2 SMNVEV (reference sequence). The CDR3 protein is CASSLTGAIPQPQHF. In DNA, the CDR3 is TGTGCCAGCAGCCTAACAGGAGCTATACCGCAGCCCCAGCATTTT.

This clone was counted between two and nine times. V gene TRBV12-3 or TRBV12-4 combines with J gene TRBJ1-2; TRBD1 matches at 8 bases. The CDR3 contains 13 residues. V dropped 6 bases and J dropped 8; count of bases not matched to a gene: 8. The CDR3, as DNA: TGTGCCAGCAGACAGGGGGTTTACCAGGGCTACACCTTC. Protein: CASRQGVYQGYTF.

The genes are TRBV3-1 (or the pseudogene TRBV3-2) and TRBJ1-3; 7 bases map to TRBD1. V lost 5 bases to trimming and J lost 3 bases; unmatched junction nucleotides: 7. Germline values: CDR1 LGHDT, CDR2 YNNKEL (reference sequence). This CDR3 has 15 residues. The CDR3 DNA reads TGTGCCAGCAGCTTAAGCAGGGGGATTGGAAACACCATATATTTT. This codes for CASSLSRGIGNTIYF.

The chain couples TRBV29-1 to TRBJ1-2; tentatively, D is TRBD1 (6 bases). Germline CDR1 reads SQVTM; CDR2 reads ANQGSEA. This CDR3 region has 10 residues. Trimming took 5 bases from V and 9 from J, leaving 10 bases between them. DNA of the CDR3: TGCAGCGTTCGGGACATTAGCTACACCTTC. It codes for CSVRDISYTF.

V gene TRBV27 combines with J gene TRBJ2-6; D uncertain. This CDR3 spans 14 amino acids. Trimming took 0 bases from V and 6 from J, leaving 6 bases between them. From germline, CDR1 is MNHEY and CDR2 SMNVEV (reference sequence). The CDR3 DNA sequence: TGTGCCAGCAGTTTATCGTCCCTGGCCAACGTCCTGACTTTC. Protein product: CASSLSSLANVLTF.

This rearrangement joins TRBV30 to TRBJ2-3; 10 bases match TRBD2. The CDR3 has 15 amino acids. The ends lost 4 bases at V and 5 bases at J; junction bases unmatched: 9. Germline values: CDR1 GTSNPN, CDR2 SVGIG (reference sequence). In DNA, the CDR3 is TGTGCCTGGAAACGAGCGGGGGGGGAGCGAGATACGCAGTATTTT. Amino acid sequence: CAWKRAGGERDTQYF.

The chain's CDR3 is CASSLEASGRDEQFF. In DNA, the CDR3 is TGCGCCAGCAGCTTGGAAGCTAGCGGGAGGGATGAGCAGTTCTTC. The chain combines TRBV5-1 with TRBJ2-1; TRBD2 aligns across 12 bases. From germline, CDR1 is SGHRS and CDR2 YFSETQ. J lost 8 bases, V lost 0 bases, and 3 bases had no gene match. This CDR3 has 15 residues.

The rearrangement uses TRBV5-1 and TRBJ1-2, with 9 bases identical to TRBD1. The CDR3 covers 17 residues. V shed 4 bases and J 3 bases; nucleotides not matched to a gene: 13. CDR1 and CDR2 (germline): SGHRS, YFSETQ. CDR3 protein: CASSQGQGQTGDYGYTF. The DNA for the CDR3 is TGCGCCAGCAGCCAAGGACAGGGGCAAACTGGAGACTATGGCTACACCTTC.

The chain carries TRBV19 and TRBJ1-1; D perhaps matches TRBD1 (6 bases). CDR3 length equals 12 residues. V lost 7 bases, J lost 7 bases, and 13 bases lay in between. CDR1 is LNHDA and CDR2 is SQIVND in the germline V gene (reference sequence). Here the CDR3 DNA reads TGTGCCAGTAAGGAAACAGGGAGTGAAGCTTTCTTT. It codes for CASKETGSEAFF.